This note documents a single T cell receptor beta chain sequence. This entry comes from a study of blood T cell repertoires in COVID-19. The overall study: Both acute and convalescent COVID-19 samples were obtained from the United States, Italy and Spain. T cells, B-cell-depleted T cells, or PBMCs provided the cDNA or gDNA that served as material.

As processed by the authors: Amplifying reference gene primers gave estimates of nucleated cell counts. Sequencing was performed with immunoSEQ multiplex PCR; in TCRdb, only in-frame clones are kept and a portion is missing. V, J and clone size are those of that table, while D and trimming were read from the DNA. The sample has 200,000 to 250,000 clones, 70% to 90% seen once. Germline trimming cut 0 bases from V and 3 bases from J; bases unmatched to any gene: 0. The CDR3 has 14 residues. The germline CDR1 and CDR2 sequences are MNHEY and SMNVEV (reference sequence). The sample comprised peripheral blood. This receptor was obtained from a woman younger than 35 who had recovered from COVID-19. V usage is TRBV27 and J usage is TRBJ2-7; 9 bases are shared with TRBD2. The CDR3 bases are TGTGCCAGCAGTTTATCTAGCGGGGGCTACGAGCAGTACTTC. Protein product: CASSLSSGGYEQYF.